This is a list of T cell receptor beta chains from one sample in a study of shared clonotypes between healthy human individuals. TCRdb's table, derived via immunoSEQ multiplex PCR, lists solely in-frame clones and lacks some. The table has some 380,000 clones, 95% to 97% seen once. Input material: memory CD8+ T cells sorted from blood. Receptors originate from a man aged 30-40 years in good health. Each CDR3 is given with its conserved first and last residue. The D gene is left open where the match is weak. Expanded clones are given a class, and other clones once, few, many or no size at all.

v_gene: TRBV10-3
abundance: .
j_gene: TRBJ2-3
d_gene: .
CDR3nt: TGTGCCAGCGCTAAAGGAGCGGATACGCAGTATTTT
CDR3aa: CASAKGADTQYF

v_gene: TRBV7-9
abundance: .
j_gene: TRBJ1-5
d_gene: .
CDR3nt: TGTGCCAGCAGCTTAGGGGGCGGCAATCAGCCCCAGCATTTT
CDR3aa: CASSLGGGNQPQHF

v_gene: TRBV6-9
abundance: .
j_gene: TRBJ1-3
d_gene: .
CDR3nt: TGTGCCAGCAGTATTCAGGGTACTCCTGGAAACACCATATATTTT
CDR3aa: CASSIQGTPGNTIYF

v_gene: TRBV19
abundance: .
j_gene: TRBJ1-5
d_gene: .
CDR3nt: TGTGCCAGTAGCCAGGGAGAACAGCCCCAGCATTTT
CDR3aa: CASSQGEQPQHF

v_gene: TRBV21-1
abundance: .
j_gene: TRBJ2-3
d_gene: .
CDR3nt: TGTGCCAGCAGCCCTCCCGGGACTCATAACGGAGATACGCAGTATTTT
CDR3aa: CASSPPGTHNGDTQYF

v_gene: TRBV6-5
abundance: .
j_gene: TRBJ2-7
d_gene: .
CDR3nt: TGTGCCAGCAGTTACTCGATGCAAACCCACGAGCAGTACTTC
CDR3aa: CASSYSMQTHEQYF

v_gene: TRBV6-5
abundance: .
j_gene: TRBJ2-3
d_gene: TRBD2
CDR3nt: TGTGCCAGCAGTTATACTAGCGGGAGCCCAGATACGCAGTATTTT
CDR3aa: CASSYTSGSPDTQYF

v_gene: TRBV20-1
abundance: .
j_gene: TRBJ1-2
d_gene: .
CDR3nt: TGCAGTGCTAGCGAGGAGTATGGCTACACCTTC
CDR3aa: CSASEEYGYTF

v_gene: TRBV11-2
abundance: .
j_gene: TRBJ2-5
d_gene: .
CDR3nt: TGTGCCAGCAGCTTACACAGAGAGACCCAGTACTTC
CDR3aa: CASSLHRETQYF

v_gene: TRBV2
abundance: .
j_gene: TRBJ2-7
d_gene: TRBD1
CDR3nt: TGTGCCAGCAGTAATTACCGGGACAGGGGGCGCAGCAACGAGCAGTACTTC
CDR3aa: CASSNYRDRGRSNEQYF

v_gene: TRBV11-1
abundance: .
j_gene: TRBJ1-1
d_gene: .
CDR3nt: TGTGCCAGCAGCTTAGAGGGTACTGGAGGCCTTGGGATGAACACTGAAGCTTTCTTT
CDR3aa: CASSLEGTGGLGMNTEAFF

v_gene: TRBV11-2
abundance: .
j_gene: TRBJ2-7
d_gene: TRBD1
CDR3nt: TGTGCCAGCAGCTTGACAGGGTACGAGCAGTACTTC
CDR3aa: CASSLTGYEQYF

v_gene: TRBV6-5
abundance: .
j_gene: TRBJ2-7
d_gene: .
CDR3nt: TGTGCCAGCAGCAACGGAGACGTTGGGTACTTC
CDR3aa: CASSNGDVGYF

v_gene: TRBV5-1
abundance: .
j_gene: TRBJ2-1
d_gene: TRBD2
CDR3nt: TGCGCCAGCAGCTTGACTAGCGGCGTGTACAATGAGCAGTTCTTC
CDR3aa: CASSLTSGVYNEQFF

v_gene: TRBV28
abundance: once
j_gene: TRBJ2-7
d_gene: .
CDR3nt: TGTGCCAGCAGTCCCCTCCGGCACCTTCTTGAGAGGGAGCAGTACTTC
CDR3aa: CASSPLRHLLEREQYF

v_gene: TRBV5-1
abundance: .
j_gene: TRBJ2-5
d_gene: TRBD2
CDR3nt: TGCGCCAGCAGCCTAGCGGGAGGGCCCTCTGAGACCCAGTACTTC
CDR3aa: CASSLAGGPSETQYF

v_gene: TRBV29-1
abundance: .
j_gene: TRBJ2-1
d_gene: TRBD2
CDR3nt: TGCAGCGCAAAAGGAGCCCGGAGCGGGATTTGGAATGAGCAGTTCTTC
CDR3aa: CSAKGARSGIWNEQFF

v_gene: TRBV30
abundance: .
j_gene: TRBJ1-1
d_gene: .
CDR3nt: TGTGCCTGGAGTGCCTCGATGAACACTGAAGCTTTCTTT
CDR3aa: CAWSASMNTEAFF

v_gene: TRBV29-1
abundance: .
j_gene: TRBJ1-2
d_gene: TRBD1
CDR3nt: TGCAGCGTTGGAGGGGACAGCGGGCGCATATATGGCTACACCTTC
CDR3aa: CSVGGDSGRIYGYTF

v_gene: TRBV10-3
abundance: .
j_gene: TRBJ2-5
d_gene: TRBD1
CDR3nt: TGTGCCATCATAAGACAGGGCCAAGAGACCCAGTACTTC
CDR3aa: CAIIRQGQETQYF

v_gene: TRBV9
abundance: .
j_gene: TRBJ2-7
d_gene: TRBD1
CDR3nt: TGTGCCAGCAGCGTAGGGACAGGGAATCCCTACGAGCAGTACTTC
CDR3aa: CASSVGTGNPYEQYF

v_gene: TRBV12-1
abundance: .
j_gene: TRBJ2-3
d_gene: .
CDR3nt: TGTGCCAGCAGCTATGTTTCTATTCGATATACGCAGTATTTT
CDR3aa: CASSYVSIRYTQYF

v_gene: TRBV19
abundance: .
j_gene: TRBJ2-2
d_gene: .
CDR3nt: TGTGCCAGTAGTATAGGCGGGAACAACACCGGGGAGCTGTTTTTT
CDR3aa: CASSIGGNNTGELFF

v_gene: TRBV28
abundance: .
j_gene: TRBJ2-2
d_gene: TRBD2
CDR3nt: TGTGCCAGCAGTTTGGTTCTAGCGGGAGGAGACACCGGGGAGCTGTTTTTT
CDR3aa: CASSLVLAGGDTGELFF

v_gene: TRBV7-9
abundance: .
j_gene: TRBJ1-2
d_gene: .
CDR3nt: TGTGCCAGCAGCCTCCGGGGACTAAGAGGCTACACCTTC
CDR3aa: CASSLRGLRGYTF

v_gene: TRBV7-9
abundance: .
j_gene: TRBJ1-5
d_gene: .
CDR3nt: TGTGCCAGCAGCTTAGATCAGGGACCCAATCAGCCCCAGCATTTT
CDR3aa: CASSLDQGPNQPQHF

v_gene: TRBV20-1
abundance: .
j_gene: TRBJ2-7
d_gene: .
CDR3nt: TGCAGTGCTAACCCACACTACGAGCAGTACTTC
CDR3aa: CSANPHYEQYF

v_gene: TRBV10-3
abundance: .
j_gene: TRBJ2-7
d_gene: TRBD2
CDR3nt: TGTGCCATCAGTGAGGGCGGGAGTTCCTACGAGCAGTACTTC
CDR3aa: CAISEGGSSYEQYF

v_gene: TRBV7-2
abundance: .
j_gene: TRBJ2-5
d_gene: .
CDR3nt: TGTGCCAGCAGCTTAGGCAGGGCCAGTTATCAAGAGACCCAGTACTTC
CDR3aa: CASSLGRASYQETQYF

v_gene: TRBV6-6
abundance: .
j_gene: TRBJ2-7
d_gene: .
CDR3nt: TGTGCCAGCAGTAGACTAGGGAGCCCCTACGAGCAGTACTTC
CDR3aa: CASSRLGSPYEQYF

v_gene: TRBV4-2
abundance: .
j_gene: TRBJ2-7
d_gene: .
CDR3nt: TGTGCCAGCAGCCAGCGTGGGCCTGGATCCTACGAGCAGTACTTC
CDR3aa: CASSQRGPGSYEQYF

v_gene: TRBV5-1
abundance: .
j_gene: TRBJ2-1
d_gene: .
CDR3nt: TGCGCCAGCAGCTTGGCCTCGAGACTAGGCCCCTACAATGAGCAGTTCTTC
CDR3aa: CASSLASRLGPYNEQFF

v_gene: TRBV7-6
abundance: .
j_gene: TRBJ1-5
d_gene: .
CDR3nt: TGTGCCAGCAGCTTATACCCGAAGAATCAGCCCCAGCATTTT
CDR3aa: CASSLYPKNQPQHF

v_gene: TRBV28
abundance: .
j_gene: TRBJ1-2
d_gene: .
CDR3nt: TGTGCCAGCCATTCGGCGGGCTATGGCTACACCTTC
CDR3aa: CASHSAGYGYTF

v_gene: TRBV7-3
abundance: .
j_gene: TRBJ2-1
d_gene: .
CDR3nt: TGTGCCAGCAGCTTAACGTCAGGGGACAATGAGCAGTTCTTC
CDR3aa: CASSLTSGDNEQFF

v_gene: TRBV25-1
abundance: .
j_gene: TRBJ2-5
d_gene: .
CDR3nt: TGTGCCAGCAGTGGGAGCAGGGTGGGTGGGGAGACCCAGTACTTC
CDR3aa: CASSGSRVGGETQYF

v_gene: TRBV11-2
abundance: .
j_gene: TRBJ1-5
d_gene: .
CDR3nt: TGTGCCAGCAGGGGGGGTTTGGGGCAGCCCCAGCATTTT
CDR3aa: CASRGGLGQPQHF

v_gene: TRBV28
abundance: .
j_gene: TRBJ2-1
d_gene: TRBD2
CDR3nt: TGTGCCAGCAGTTTCACACGGTTACTAGCGGGAAGGGTAGACAATGAGCAGTTCTTC
CDR3aa: CASSFTRLLAGRVDNEQFF

v_gene: TRBV28
abundance: .
j_gene: TRBJ2-3
d_gene: TRBD2
CDR3nt: TGTGCCAGCAGTGCTATAGCGGGAGGTTGGGATACGCAGTATTTT
CDR3aa: CASSAIAGGWDTQYF

v_gene: TRBV5-6
abundance: .
j_gene: TRBJ2-7
d_gene: .
CDR3nt: TGTGCCAGCAGCCCCCAGGGTTCGGCCGAGCAGTACTTC
CDR3aa: CASSPQGSAEQYF

v_gene: TRBV6-5
abundance: .
j_gene: TRBJ1-2
d_gene: .
CDR3nt: TGTGCCAGCAGTTTTCAGACACTAGTCTACACCTTC
CDR3aa: CASSFQTLVYTF

v_gene: TRBV28
abundance: few
j_gene: TRBJ1-3
d_gene: .
CDR3nt: TGTGCCAGCAGCGACCCGGGAACCCGTGGAAACACCATATATTTT
CDR3aa: CASSDPGTRGNTIYF

v_gene: TRBV5-6
abundance: .
j_gene: TRBJ2-7
d_gene: .
CDR3nt: TGTGCCAGCAGCTTGGAGGCGCAGGCCTACGAGCAGTACTTC
CDR3aa: CASSLEAQAYEQYF

v_gene: TRBV5-6
abundance: .
j_gene: TRBJ2-7
d_gene: TRBD1
CDR3nt: TGTGCCAGCAGCTGGGACAGGGGAGACTACGAGCAGTACTTC
CDR3aa: CASSWDRGDYEQYF

v_gene: TRBV2
abundance: .
j_gene: TRBJ1-5
d_gene: .
CDR3nt: TGTGCCAGCAGTGGGGTCAGTGGCCAGCCCCAGCATTTT
CDR3aa: CASSGVSGQPQHF

v_gene: TRBV28
abundance: .
j_gene: TRBJ1-1
d_gene: .
CDR3nt: TGTGCCAGCAGTTCCACAGGGAAAACTGAAGCTTTCTTT
CDR3aa: CASSSTGKTEAFF

v_gene: TRBV5-1
abundance: .
j_gene: TRBJ1-4
d_gene: .
CDR3nt: TGCGCCAGCAGCTTACTTCCGGGACACTTAGGTAATGAAAAACTGTTTTTT
CDR3aa: CASSLLPGHLGNEKLFF

v_gene: TRBV28
abundance: .
j_gene: TRBJ1-1
d_gene: .
CDR3nt: TGTGCCAGCAGTTTCCGACAGAGAATGAACACTGAAGCTTTCTTT
CDR3aa: CASSFRQRMNTEAFF

v_gene: TRBV30
abundance: .
j_gene: TRBJ2-5
d_gene: TRBD2
CDR3nt: TGTGCCTTCGGGACTAGCGGGAAGGACCAGTACTTC
CDR3aa: CAFGTSGKDQYF

v_gene: TRBV7-3
abundance: .
j_gene: TRBJ2-1
d_gene: .
CDR3nt: TGTGCCAGCAGCTTAGGGGACAATGAGCAGTTCTTC
CDR3aa: CASSLGDNEQFF

v_gene: TRBV5-4
abundance: .
j_gene: TRBJ2-1
d_gene: .
CDR3nt: TGTGCCAGCAGCTTGTGGGGGACAAGGAATGAGCAGTTCTTC
CDR3aa: CASSLWGTRNEQFF

v_gene: TRBV9
abundance: .
j_gene: TRBJ2-7
d_gene: .
CDR3nt: TGTGCCAGCAGCCCCCCGGGGGGCACCTACGAGCAGTACTTC
CDR3aa: CASSPPGGTYEQYF

v_gene: TRBV5-1
abundance: once
j_gene: TRBJ2-3
d_gene: TRBD2
CDR3nt: TGCGCCAGCAGCTTGGTTAGCGGGAGTTCTGATACGCAGTATTTT
CDR3aa: CASSLVSGSSDTQYF